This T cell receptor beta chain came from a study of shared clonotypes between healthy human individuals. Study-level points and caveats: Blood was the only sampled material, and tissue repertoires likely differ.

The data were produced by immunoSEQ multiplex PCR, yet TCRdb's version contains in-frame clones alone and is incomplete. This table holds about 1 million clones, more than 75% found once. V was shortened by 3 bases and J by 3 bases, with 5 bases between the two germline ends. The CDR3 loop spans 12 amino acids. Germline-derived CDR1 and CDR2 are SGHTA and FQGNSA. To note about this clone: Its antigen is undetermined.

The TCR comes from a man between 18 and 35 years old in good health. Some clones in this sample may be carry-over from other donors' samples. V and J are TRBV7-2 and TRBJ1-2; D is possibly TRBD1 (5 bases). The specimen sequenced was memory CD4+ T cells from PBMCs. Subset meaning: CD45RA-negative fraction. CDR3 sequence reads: CASSLTDYGYTF. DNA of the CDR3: TGTGCCAGCAGCTTGACAGACTATGGCTACACCTTC.